The clone carrying this T cell receptor beta chain was observed a handful of times. This record comes from a study of blood T cells in healthy people across ages. Investigators took roughly 10 milliliters of peripheral blood from every donor. The authors ran a second PCR of about 6 to 11 cycles using a sample-barcoded 5' primer and a J-beta primer mix. Every cDNA was tagged by a template-switch adaptor with 12 random nucleotides. TCRdb re-called the 5' RACE reads through MiXCR, storing one row per CDR3 protein. The sample lists over 1,200,000 distinct CDR3 sequences; 45% to 70% were seen once. The receptor comes from a man in his late teens or twenties in good health. Sample: blood.

The CDR3: CASSLTNRETQYF. The CDR3 coding sequence is TGTGCCAGCAGCTTAACGAATCGAGAGACCCAGTACTTC. The J gene is TRBJ2-5, the V gene TRBV7-9; no clear D. This CDR3 is built from 13 residues. With 2 bases removed from V and 4 bases from J, the gap between germline ends came to 8 bases. The germline gives CDR1 SEHNR, CDR2 FQNEAQ (reference sequence).